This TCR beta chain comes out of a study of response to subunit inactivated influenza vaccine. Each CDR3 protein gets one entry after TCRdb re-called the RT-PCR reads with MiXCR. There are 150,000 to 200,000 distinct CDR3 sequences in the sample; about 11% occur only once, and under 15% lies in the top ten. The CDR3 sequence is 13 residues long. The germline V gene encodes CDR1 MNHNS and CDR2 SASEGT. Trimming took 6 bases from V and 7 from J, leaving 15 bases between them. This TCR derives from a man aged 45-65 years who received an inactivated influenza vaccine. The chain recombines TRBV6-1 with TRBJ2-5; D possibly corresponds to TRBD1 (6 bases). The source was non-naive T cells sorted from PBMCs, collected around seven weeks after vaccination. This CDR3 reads CASRSNRDGTQYF. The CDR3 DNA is TGTGCCAGCAGGTCCAACAGGGACGGGACCCAGTACTTC.